These 21 T cell receptor beta chains share one sample of origin, sequenced in a study of blood T cell repertoires in COVID-19. Measured with immunoSEQ multiplex PCR; TCRdb has only the in-frame clones, and not every one. The data contain approximately 200,000 clones, approximately 94% of them seen just once; the ten biggest clones take up 0.6% to 0.9%. Specimen: peripheral blood. Source of these receptors: a man younger than 45 with COVID-19, enrolled during active disease.

CDR3 protein: CASSLAGGVYEQYF. The DNA for the CDR3 is TGTGCCAGCAGCTTAGCTGGGGGGGTCTACGAGCAGTACTTC. The V call is TRBV7-6, the J call TRBJ2-7; the match to TRBD2 covers 7 bases. V gave up 0 bases and J gave up 3 bases; unmatched junction bases: 2. The V gene's germline CDR1 is SGHVS and CDR2 FNYEAQ. The CDR3 totals 14 residues.

The chain employs TRBV3-1 (or the pseudogene TRBV3-2) and TRBJ1-5; 9 bases are shared with TRBD1. V shed 0 bases, J shed 0 bases, and the junction held 6 bases outside the gene matches. Germline CDR1 and CDR2: LGHDT and YNNKEL (reference sequence). CDR3 size: 18 residues. The CDR3 region is CASSQDFGTGISNQPQHF. For the CDR3, the DNA is TGTGCCAGCAGCCAAGATTTTGGGACAGGGATTAGCAATCAGCCCCAGCATTTT.

Written as DNA, the CDR3 is TGTGCCAGCAGTTTATTGTCCGGCACTGAAGCTTTCTTT. Its translation is CASSLLSGTEAFF. The V call is TRBV28, the J call TRBJ1-1; D not resolved. Trimming stripped 1 base from V and 4 bases from J, with 7 bases between. Germline CDR1 and CDR2: MDHEN and SYDVKM. This CDR3 is built from 13 residues.

The J gene is TRBJ2-7, the V gene TRBV14; TRBD2 aligns across 12 bases. With 3 bases clipped from V and 2 bases from J, the junction kept 2 bases outside the gene matches. The CDR3 runs to 15 residues. Germline values: CDR1 SGHDN, CDR2 FVKESK. The CDR3 coding sequence is TGTGCCAGCAGCCAGAGACTAGCGGGGGCCTACGAGCAGTACTTC. This sequence encodes CASSQRLAGAYEQYF.

The chain uses TRBV7-9 and TRBJ2-7; 8 positions match TRBD1. CDR3 size: 18 residues. Losses at the gene ends were 6 bases for V and 0 bases for J; bases not matched to a gene: 16. Germline CDR1 SEHNR, CDR2 FQNEAQ (reference sequence). In DNA form, the CDR3 reads TGTGCCAGCAGGGAGGGCAGGGGGCGTCGTACCAGCTCCTACGAGCAGTACTTC. This encodes CASREGRGRRTSSYEQYF.

The V gene is TRBV4-1, the J gene TRBJ1-2; 9 bases map to TRBD1. The CDR3 runs to 14 residues. CDR1 and CDR2 (germline): MGHRA, YSYEKL. With V trimmed by 3 bases and J by 7 bases, 6 bases remained unmatched. CDR3 coding DNA: TGCGCCAGCAGCCAGCCGGGACAGGGATCTGGCTACACCTTC. It yields the protein CASSQPGQGSGYTF.

The rearrangement uses TRBV7-9 and TRBJ1-6, with 7 bases fitting TRBD1. The germline V gene has CDR1 SEHNR and CDR2 FQNEAQ (reference sequence). This CDR3 region has 16 residues. V trimming: 5 bases; J trimming: 2 bases; junction bases outside the gene matches: 6. CDR3 region: CASSVRQGPYNSPLHF. CDR3 DNA: TGTGCCAGCAGCGTACGACAGGGACCCTATAATTCACCCCTCCACTTT.

The chain carries TRBV4-2 and TRBJ1-5, with D hard to call. The CDR3 runs to 15 residues. Germline loops: CDR1 LGHNA, CDR2 YNFKEQ. Trimming took off 0 bases at V and 5 bases at J, with 11 bases between the two ends. The chain's CDR3 is CASSQDRTNYQPQHF. The CDR3 DNA reads as TGTGCCAGCAGCCAAGACAGGACTAACTATCAGCCCCAGCATTTT.

This clone has only one observation. CDR3 DNA sequence: TGTGCCAGCAGTTTGGGGGGAGGGGGAAAACTGTTTTTT. Encoded protein: CASSLGGGGKLFF. The rearrangement joins TRBV27 to TRBJ1-4; possibly TRBD1 for D (6 bases). The V gene lost 3 bases and the J gene lost 10 bases, with 12 bases spanning the gap. Germline CDR1 reads MNHEY; CDR2 reads SMNVEV (reference sequence). This CDR3 spans 13 amino acids.

The V call is TRBV12-3 or TRBV12-4, the J call TRBJ1-2; 9 bases line up with TRBD1. CDR3 length equals 13 residues. The V and J ends lost 6 bases and 7 bases, in that order; junction bases with no gene match: 6. CDR3 in amino acids: CASSPQQGAGYTF. CDR3 nucleotide sequence: TGTGCCAGCAGCCCTCAACAGGGGGCTGGCTACACCTTC.

The genes are TRBV6-5 and TRBJ1-1; a weak D match, TRBD1 (5 bases). The V end was cut by 0 bases, the J end by 4 bases, with 6 bases between. CDR3 length: 13 residues. CDR1 MNHEY and CDR2 SVGAGI come from the germline V gene. As DNA, the CDR3 is TGTGCCAGCAGTTACTCGACAGCCACTGAAGCTTTCTTT. This encodes CASSYSTATEAFF.

The rearrangement uses TRBV27 and TRBJ2-1; 7 positions match TRBD1. This CDR3 region has 13 residues. Germline trimming cut 5 bases from V and 12 bases from J; bases unmatched to any gene: 10. Per germline, CDR1 MNHEY and CDR2 SMNVEV (reference sequence). The DNA of the CDR3 is TGTGCCAGCAGTACACAGGGGTATGTGGGGCAGTTCTTC. This translates into CASSTQGYVGQFF.

The genes are TRBV7-2 and TRBJ1-4; perhaps TRBD1 as D (6 bases). Trimming took 1 base from V and 7 from J, leaving 7 bases between them. The CDR3 loop spans 13 amino acids. Germline-derived CDR1 and CDR2 are SGHTA and FQGNSA. CDR3 amino acids: CASSLDRAEKLFF. The CDR3 region has the DNA TGTGCCAGCAGCTTAGACAGGGCTGAAAAACTGTTTTTT.

This chain links TRBV29-1 with TRBJ2-2; D remains ambiguous. V gave up 7 bases and J gave up 5 bases, with 17 bases separating them. Germline CDR1 and CDR2: SQVTM and ANQGSEA. There are 14 residues in the CDR3. CDR3 DNA sequence: TGCAGCGCCTTCGATATAAGGCGGACCGGGGAGCTGTTTTTT. Its translation is CSAFDIRRTGELFF.

The V gene is TRBV5-6, the J gene TRBJ2-7, with D possibly being TRBD2 (5 bases). CDR1 SGHDT and CDR2 YYEEEE come from the germline V gene. Trimming stripped 0 bases from V and 0 bases from J, with 13 bases between. The CDR3 runs 16 residues. The CDR3, as DNA: TGTGCCAGCAGCTTGGCGAGGGCGTTAAGCTCCTACGAGCAGTACTTC. It translates to CASSLARALSSYEQYF.

This clone was seen a handful of times. This chain joins TRBV9 and TRBJ2-1; possible D gene TRBD1, 6 bases. V lost 2 bases and J 5 bases, leaving 11 bases between the germline ends. This CDR3 region has 14 residues. Germline CDR1 SGDLS, CDR2 YYNGEE. CDR3 sequence: CASSVSGTNNEQFF. The DNA of the CDR3 is TGTGCCAGCAGCGTCTCCGGGACAAACAATGAGCAGTTCTTC.

This clone was recorded only once. The chain links TRBV5-4 to TRBJ2-3; maybe TRBD2 (6 bases). Germline V gives CDR1 SGHNT, CDR2 YYREEE (reference sequence). The germline V and J ends were trimmed by 3 bases and 2 bases, with 13 bases remaining between them. This CDR3 has 15 amino acids. Here the CDR3 reads CASSSLANPTDTQYF. Written as DNA, the CDR3 is TGTGCCAGCAGCTCACTAGCAAATCCCACAGATACGCAGTATTTT.

The CDR3 nucleotides are TGTGCCACCAGCAGAGATAGAGGCCGATGGAACGGGACCCAGTACTTC. Encoded protein: CATSRDRGRWNGTQYF. V is TRBV15 and J is TRBJ2-5; no clear D. The V gene lost 0 bases and the J gene lost 7 bases, with 18 bases spanning the gap. This CDR3 is 16 amino acids long. Germline CDR1 reads LNHNV; CDR2 reads YYDKDF (reference sequence).

The rearrangement uses TRBV12-3 or TRBV12-4 and TRBJ1-5; no definite D call. The ends were cut back, 6 bases at V and 3 bases at J, with 9 bases in the middle. The CDR3 has 13 amino acids. The DNA of the CDR3 is TGTGCCAGCAGCGACGGGTTCAATCAGCCCCAGCATTTT. It specifies CASSDGFNQPQHF.

The rearrangement uses TRBV24-1 and TRBJ2-4; 9 bases align to TRBD2. Germline CDR1 is KGHDR and CDR2 is SFDVKD. CDR3 length: 20 residues. V shed 0 bases, J shed 7 bases, and the junction held 18 bases outside the gene matches. CDR3 residues: CATSDLHRLAGKGWGNIQYF. In nucleotides, the CDR3 is TGTGCCACCAGTGATTTGCATCGGCTAGCGGGGAAAGGATGGGGGAACATTCAGTACTTC.

This clone was observed a single time. This chain joins TRBV5-6 and TRBJ1-1, with D perhaps TRBD1 (6 bases). CDR1 is SGHDT, CDR2 YYEEEE, per germline. The CDR3 is 14 amino acids. Trimming removed 0 bases at V and 1 base at J, with 7 bases between. The DNA for the CDR3 is TGTGCCAGCAGCTTGGGACAGGCGAACACTGAAGCTTTCTTT. It yields the protein CASSLGQANTEAFF. The full variable domain, with the rest looked up from reference TRBV5-6 and TRBJ1-1, is DAGVTQSPTHLIKTRGQQVTLRCSPKSGHDTVSWYQQALGQGPQFIFQYYEEEERQRGNFPDRFSGHQFPNYSSELNVNALLLGDSALYLCASSLGQANTEAFFGQGTRLTVV.